This T cell receptor (beta chain) was recovered during a study of radiotherapy plus CTLA-4 blockade in lung cancer. Generated by immunoSEQ multiplex PCR, the TCRdb table keeps only in-frame clones and is missing some. The sample holds tens of thousands of clones, around 83% seen once. The CDR3 loop spans 15 amino acids. J was trimmed by 8 bases and V by 3 bases; bases with no gene match: 7. Germline V gene data show CDR1 as KGHSH and CDR2 as LQKENI. The V gene is TRBV18, the J gene TRBJ1-4, with 9 bases lining up with TRBD1. The clonotype originates from a human donor with non-small cell lung cancer whose response to radiotherapy plus ipilimumab could not be evaluated. The sample here was peripheral blood, taken from a patient treated with radiotherapy plus ipilimumab. The CDR3: CASSPIGQGREKLFF. For the CDR3, the DNA is TGTGCCAGCTCACCCATTGGACAGGGGCGAGAAAAACTGTTTTTT.